Given below is one T cell receptor (beta chain) in context. The sample belongs to a study of blood T cell repertoires in COVID-19. How the authors handled the data: Reference gene primer amplification yielded estimated nucleated cell counts. The table came from immunoSEQ multiplex PCR; TCRdb's copy has only in-frame clones and leaves some out. Clonal size and the V and J genes are those of that table, whereas D and trimming came from the DNA. The table includes approximately 280,000 clones, 75% to 90% detected once. The CDR3 covers 16 residues. V was shortened by 4 bases and J by 3 bases, with 16 bases between the two germline ends. In germline, CDR1 is SGDLS, CDR2 YYNGEE.

The genes are TRBV9 and TRBJ2-2; D unclear. Source material: peripheral blood. The receptor comes from a middle-aged man with acute or convalescent COVID-19. The CDR3 sequence is CASSQDETRDTGELFF. Here the CDR3 DNA reads TGTGCCAGCAGCCAAGACGAGACCCGGGACACCGGGGAGCTGTTTTTT.